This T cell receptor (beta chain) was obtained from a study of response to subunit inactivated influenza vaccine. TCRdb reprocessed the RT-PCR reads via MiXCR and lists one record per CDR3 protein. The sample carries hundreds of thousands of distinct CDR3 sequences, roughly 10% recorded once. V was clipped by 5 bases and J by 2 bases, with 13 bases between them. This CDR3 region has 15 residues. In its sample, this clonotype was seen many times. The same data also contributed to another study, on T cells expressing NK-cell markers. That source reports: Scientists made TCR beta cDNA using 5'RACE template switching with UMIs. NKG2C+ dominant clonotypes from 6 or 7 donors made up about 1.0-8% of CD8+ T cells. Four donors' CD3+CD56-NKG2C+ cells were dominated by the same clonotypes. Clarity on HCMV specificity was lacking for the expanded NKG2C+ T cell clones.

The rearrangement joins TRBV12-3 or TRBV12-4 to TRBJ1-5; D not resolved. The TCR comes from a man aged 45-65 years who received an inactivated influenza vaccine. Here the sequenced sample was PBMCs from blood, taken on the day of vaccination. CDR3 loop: CASSPTLAGNQPQHF. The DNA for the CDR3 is TGTGCCAGCAGTCCGACCCTGGCGGGCAATCAGCCCCAGCATTTT.